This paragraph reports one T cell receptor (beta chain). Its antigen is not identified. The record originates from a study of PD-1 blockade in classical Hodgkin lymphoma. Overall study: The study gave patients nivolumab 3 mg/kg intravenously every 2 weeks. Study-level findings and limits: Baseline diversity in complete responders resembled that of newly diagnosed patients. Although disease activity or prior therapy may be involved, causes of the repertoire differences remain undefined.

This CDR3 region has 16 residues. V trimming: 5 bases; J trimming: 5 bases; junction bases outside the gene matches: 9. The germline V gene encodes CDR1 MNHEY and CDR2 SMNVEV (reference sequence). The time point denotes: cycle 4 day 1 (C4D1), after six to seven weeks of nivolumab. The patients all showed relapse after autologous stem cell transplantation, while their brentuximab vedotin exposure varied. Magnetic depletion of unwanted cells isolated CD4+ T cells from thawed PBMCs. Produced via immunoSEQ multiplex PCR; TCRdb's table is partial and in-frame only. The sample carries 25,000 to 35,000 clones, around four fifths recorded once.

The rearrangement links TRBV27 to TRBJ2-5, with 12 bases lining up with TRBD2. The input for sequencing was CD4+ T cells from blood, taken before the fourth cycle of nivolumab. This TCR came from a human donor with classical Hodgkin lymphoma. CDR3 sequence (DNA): TGTGCCAGCAGTCCCCGACTAGCGGGGGCTGGGGAGACCCAGTACTTC. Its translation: CASSPRLAGAGETQYF.